These 13 T cell receptor beta chains were sequenced from one sample in a study of blood T cell repertoires in COVID-19. The data were produced by immunoSEQ multiplex PCR, yet TCRdb's version contains in-frame clones alone and is incomplete. The table records 150,000 to 200,000 clones, around 83% of them present only once. The sample comprised peripheral blood. The receptors here all came from a woman older than 75 in a cohort sampled during active or convalescent COVID-19.

The chain has TRBV6-2 or TRBV6-3 and TRBJ2-7, with TRBD1 identical over 8 bases. Germline V gene data show CDR1 as MNHEY and CDR2 as SVGEGT. V gave up 6 bases and J gave up 6 bases; unmatched junction bases: 10. The CDR3 is made up of 14 amino acids. Here the CDR3 reads CASSGQGGDSEQYV. The CDR3 DNA reads as TGTGCCAGCAGCGGACAGGGAGGAGACTCCGAGCAGTACGTC.

This clone was counted once. The chain combines TRBV6-5 with TRBJ1-1, with 8 bases matching TRBD1. The CDR3 is made up of 15 amino acids. V lost 1 base and J lost 4; bases outside the gene matches: 5. Per germline, CDR1 MNHEY and CDR2 SVGAGI. CDR3 in DNA: TGTGCCAGCAGTTACTGGTCAGACAGGGGCACTGAAGCTTTCTTT. Translating gives CASSYWSDRGTEAFF.

The rearrangement links TRBV5-4 to TRBJ1-5; weak D call: TRBD1 (6 bases). Looked up from germline, CDR1 is SGHNT and CDR2 is YYREEE (reference sequence). This CDR3 spans 14 amino acids. The V and J ends lost 4 bases and 6 bases respectively, with 14 bases between them. The chain's CDR3 is CASSPGQNSQPQHF. The CDR3 DNA reads TGTGCCAGCAGCCCAGGACAGAACAGTCAGCCCCAGCATTTT. The variable domain in full, with the rest retrieved from reference TRBV5-4 and TRBJ1-5, is ETGVTQSPTHLIKTRGQQVTLRCSSQSGHNTVSWYQQALGQGPQFIFQYYREEENGRGNFPPRFSGLQFPNYSSELNVNALELDDSALYLCASSPGQNSQPQHFGDGTRLSIL.

The V and J genes are TRBV7-2 and TRBJ2-7; D possibly corresponds to TRBD2 (7 bases). Germline CDR1 is SGHTA and CDR2 is FQGNSA. V gave up 5 bases and J gave up 2 bases, with 16 bases separating them. The CDR3 is made up of 15 amino acids. CDR3 sequence reads: CASSQHIGGPYEQYF. CDR3 bases: TGTGCCAGCAGCCAACATATCGGGGGGCCCTACGAGCAGTACTTC.

J is TRBJ1-1 and V is TRBV5-4; 9 bases line up with TRBD1. In germline, CDR1 is SGHNT, CDR2 YYREEE (reference sequence). The CDR3 loop spans 14 amino acids. V dropped 5 bases and J dropped 2; count of bases not matched to a gene: 4. The DNA of the CDR3 is TGTGCCAGCAGTCGGGACAGGGTCAACACTGAAGCTTTCTTT. Its translation: CASSRDRVNTEAFF.

The rearrangement joins TRBV6-5 to TRBJ1-5; D is ambiguous. The CDR3 runs 14 residues. Trimming took 0 bases from V and 5 from J, leaving 8 bases between them. Germline V gene lookup returns CDR1 MNHEY and CDR2 SVGAGI. The CDR3 bases are TGTGCCAGCAGTTACTCGGCCGGGGATCAGCCCCAGCATTTT. This gives the protein CASSYSAGDQPQHF.

The chain links TRBV7-9 to TRBJ2-2; 9 nucleotides line up with TRBD1. The trim removed 6 bases at V and 0 bases at J, leaving 8 bases unmatched. The CDR3 is 17 residues long. Germline loops: CDR1 SEHNR, CDR2 FQNEAQ (reference sequence). CDR3 sequence reads: CASRPKQGASNTGELFF. The DNA of the CDR3 is TGTGCCAGCAGGCCAAAACAGGGGGCCTCGAACACCGGGGAGCTGTTTTTT.

The rearrangement joins TRBV19 to TRBJ2-5; 14 bases line up with TRBD2. Germline-derived CDR1 and CDR2 are LNHDA and SQIVND (reference sequence). This CDR3 is 16 amino acids long. With V trimmed by 7 bases and J by 4 bases, 8 bases remained unmatched. CDR3 loop: CASMGTSGSLLETQYF. CDR3 DNA sequence: TGTGCCAGTATGGGGACTAGCGGGAGTCTGTTAGAGACCCAGTACTTC.

The chain links TRBV6-5 to TRBJ1-1, with D possibly TRBD1 on 6 matching bases. V lost 10 bases and J lost 4, with 22 bases in between. This CDR3 is 15 amino acids long. CDR1 is MNHEY and CDR2 is SVGAGI in the germline V gene. The CDR3 here is CAILRGGLWGTEAFF. Written as DNA, the CDR3 is TGTGCCATCCTAAGGGGGGGTCTCTGGGGCACTGAAGCTTTCTTT.

V gene TRBV28 combines with J gene TRBJ1-2, with TRBD1 matching over 8 bases. V lost 2 bases, J lost 9 bases, and 5 bases stayed unmatched. The CDR3 is made up of 13 amino acids. In germline, CDR1 is MDHEN, CDR2 SYDVKM. As DNA, the CDR3 is TGTGCCAGCAGTTTAGGACAGGGCTGGAGCTACACCTTC. This gives the protein CASSLGQGWSYTF.

This clone occurred a few times. The V call is TRBV29-1, the J call TRBJ2-2, with no clear D. The germline V and J ends were trimmed by 5 bases and 2 bases, with 12 bases remaining between them. Germline V gene data show CDR1 as SQVTM and CDR2 as ANQGSEA. This CDR3 is built from 14 residues. The chain's CDR3 is CSVWAQGNTGELFF. CDR3 DNA: TGCAGCGTTTGGGCGCAAGGAAACACCGGGGAGCTGTTTTTT.

The rearrangement uses TRBV2 and TRBJ2-7; D call uncertain. V lost 3 bases and J 5 bases, leaving 11 bases between the germline ends. This CDR3 has 13 amino acids. Germline V gene data show CDR1 as SNHLY and CDR2 as FYNNEI. The CDR3 loop reads CASSDERFNEQYF. The CDR3 DNA sequence: TGTGCCAGCAGTGACGAGAGGTTCAACGAGCAGTACTTC.

The chain carries TRBV4-1 and TRBJ2-5, with D perhaps matching TRBD1 (6 bases). Germline V gene sequence: CDR1 MGHRA, CDR2 YSYEKL. Between the trimmed V and J ends, which lost 1 base and 4 bases, there was a span of 13 bases. This CDR3 spans 15 amino acids. CDR3 residues: CASSQAQGPVETQYF. The CDR3 coding sequence is TGCGCCAGCAGCCAAGCCCAGGGGCCGGTAGAGACCCAGTACTTC.